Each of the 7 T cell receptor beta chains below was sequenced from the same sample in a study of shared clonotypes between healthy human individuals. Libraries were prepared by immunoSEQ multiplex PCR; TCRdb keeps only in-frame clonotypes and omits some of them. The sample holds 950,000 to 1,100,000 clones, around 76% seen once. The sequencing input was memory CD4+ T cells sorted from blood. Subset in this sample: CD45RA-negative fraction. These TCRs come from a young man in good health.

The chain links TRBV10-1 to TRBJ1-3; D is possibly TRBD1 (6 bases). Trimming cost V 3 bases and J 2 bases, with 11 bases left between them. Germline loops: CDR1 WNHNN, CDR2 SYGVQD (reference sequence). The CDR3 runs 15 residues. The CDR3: CASSDPQGTGNTIYF. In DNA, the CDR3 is TGCGCCAGCAGTGATCCACAGGGAACTGGAAACACCATATATTTT.

CDR3 sequence reads: CAWSRTSGRPLAKNIQYF. The DNA for the CDR3 is TGTGCCTGGAGTAGGACTAGCGGGAGGCCCCTAGCCAAAAACATTCAGTACTTC. The rearrangement links TRBV30 to TRBJ2-4, with TRBD2 matching over 14 bases. Unmatched junction bases numbered 6, after V lost 2 bases and J lost 0 bases. Germline V gene lookup returns CDR1 GTSNPN and CDR2 SVGIG (reference sequence). The CDR3 length is 18 residues.

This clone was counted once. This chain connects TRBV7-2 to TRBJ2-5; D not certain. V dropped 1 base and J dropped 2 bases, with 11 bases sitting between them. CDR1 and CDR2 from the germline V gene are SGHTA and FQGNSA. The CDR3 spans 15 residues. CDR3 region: CASSLVALSQETQYF. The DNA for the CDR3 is TGTGCCAGCAGCTTAGTGGCTCTATCACAAGAGACCCAGTACTTC. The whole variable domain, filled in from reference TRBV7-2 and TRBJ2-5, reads GAGVSQSPSNKVTEKGKDVELRCDPISGHTALYWYRQSLGQGLEFLIYFQGNSAPDKSGLPSDRFSAERTGGSVSTLTIQRTQQEDSAVYLCASSLVALSQETQYFGPGTRLLVL.

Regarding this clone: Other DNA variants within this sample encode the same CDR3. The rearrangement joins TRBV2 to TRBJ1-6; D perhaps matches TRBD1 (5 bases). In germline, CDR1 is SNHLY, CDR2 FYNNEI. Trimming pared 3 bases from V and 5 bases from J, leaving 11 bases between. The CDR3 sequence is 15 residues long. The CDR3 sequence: CASSDSGNNNSPLHF. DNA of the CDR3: TGTGCCAGCAGTGACTCAGGGAATAATAATTCACCCCTCCACTTT.

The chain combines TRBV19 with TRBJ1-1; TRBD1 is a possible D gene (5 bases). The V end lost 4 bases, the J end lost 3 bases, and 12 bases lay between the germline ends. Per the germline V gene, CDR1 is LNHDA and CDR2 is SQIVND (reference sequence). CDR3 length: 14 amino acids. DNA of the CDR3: TGTGCCAGTAGTAAACGCGGGGGGGACACTGAAGCTTTCTTT. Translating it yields CASSKRGGDTEAFF.

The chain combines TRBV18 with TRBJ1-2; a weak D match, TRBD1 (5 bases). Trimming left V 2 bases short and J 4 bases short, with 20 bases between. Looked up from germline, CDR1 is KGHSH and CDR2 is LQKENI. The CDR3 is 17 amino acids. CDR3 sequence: CASSPSIDSWGIYGYTF. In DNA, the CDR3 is TGTGCCAGCTCACCATCTATCGACAGTTGGGGTATCTATGGCTACACCTTC. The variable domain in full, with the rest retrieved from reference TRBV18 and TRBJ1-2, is NAGVMQNPRHLVRRRGQEARLRCSPMKGHSHVYWYRQLPEEGLKFMVYLQKENIIDESGMPKERFSAEFPKEGPSILRIQQVVRGDSAAYFCASSPSIDSWGIYGYTFGSGTRLTVV.

DNA for the CDR3: TGCAGCGTGGCCCGGGGTTTAGCGGATAGGGAGACCCAGTACTTC. Its translation is CSVARGLADRETQYF. The chain uses TRBV29-1 and TRBJ2-5, with a weak D call TRBD2 (6 bases). The CDR3 spans 15 residues. V lost 6 bases and J 5 bases, leaving 22 bases between the germline ends. Germline loops: CDR1 SQVTM, CDR2 ANQGSEA.